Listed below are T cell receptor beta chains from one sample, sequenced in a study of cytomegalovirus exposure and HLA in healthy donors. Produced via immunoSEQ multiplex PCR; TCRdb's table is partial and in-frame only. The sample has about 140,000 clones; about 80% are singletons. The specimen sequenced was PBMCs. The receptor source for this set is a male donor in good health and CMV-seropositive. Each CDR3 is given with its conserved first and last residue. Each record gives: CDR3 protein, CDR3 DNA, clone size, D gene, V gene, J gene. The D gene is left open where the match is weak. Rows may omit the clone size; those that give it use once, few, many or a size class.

CDR3aa: CASSKGQGGYGYTF; CDR3nt: TGTGCCAGCAGTAAGGGACAGGGAGGCTATGGCTACACCTTC; abundance: -; d_gene: TRBD1; v_gene: TRBV27; j_gene: TRBJ1-2
CDR3aa: CASSTPGHDNEQFF; CDR3nt: TGTGCCAGTAGTACGCCGGGACACGACAATGAGCAGTTCTTC; abundance: -; d_gene: -; v_gene: TRBV19; j_gene: TRBJ2-1
CDR3aa: CASSQAGLAGNEQFF; CDR3nt: TGTGCCAGCAGCCAAGCAGGACTAGCGGGGAATGAGCAGTTCTTC; abundance: -; d_gene: TRBD2; v_gene: TRBV14; j_gene: TRBJ2-1
CDR3aa: CASRLAGSQETQYF; CDR3nt: TGCGCCAGCAGACTAGCGGGCTCTCAGGAGACCCAGTACTTC; abundance: -; d_gene: TRBD2; v_gene: TRBV10-1; j_gene: TRBJ2-5
CDR3aa: CASSLDGGSSYNEQFF; CDR3nt: TGTGCCAGCAGCTTAGACGGCGGGAGCTCCTACAATGAGCAGTTCTTC; abundance: -; d_gene: TRBD2; v_gene: TRBV7-2; j_gene: TRBJ2-1
CDR3aa: CASSPATGIYTDTQYF; CDR3nt: TGTGCCAGCTCACCCGCCACGGGGATCTACACAGATACGCAGTATTTT; abundance: once; d_gene: -; v_gene: TRBV18; j_gene: TRBJ2-3
CDR3aa: CASSPSTARSNQPQHF; CDR3nt: TGTGCCAGCTCACCATCGACAGCCCGTAGCAATCAGCCCCAGCATTTT; abundance: -; d_gene: -; v_gene: TRBV18; j_gene: TRBJ1-5
CDR3aa: CASSLGRQVNEQFF; CDR3nt: TGTGCCAGCAGCTTGGGAAGGCAGGTCAATGAGCAGTTCTTC; abundance: -; d_gene: -; v_gene: TRBV5-6; j_gene: TRBJ2-1
CDR3aa: CASSMGTSGAGDTQYF; CDR3nt: TGTGCCAGTAGTATGGGTACTAGCGGGGCCGGAGATACGCAGTATTTT; abundance: -; d_gene: TRBD2; v_gene: TRBV19; j_gene: TRBJ2-3
CDR3aa: CASSLDTGTYEQYF; CDR3nt: TGCGCCAGCAGCTTAGATACCGGGACCTACGAGCAGTACTTC; abundance: -; d_gene: -; v_gene: TRBV5-1; j_gene: TRBJ2-7
CDR3aa: CASSPGIGNTIYF; CDR3nt: TGTGCCAGCAGTCCGGGGATTGGAAACACCATATATTTT; abundance: -; d_gene: -; v_gene: TRBV6-1; j_gene: TRBJ1-3
CDR3aa: CASSVDPTGLEDEKLFF; CDR3nt: TGTGCCAGCAGCGTAGACCCGACAGGGTTGGAAGATGAAAAACTGTTTTTT; abundance: -; d_gene: TRBD1; v_gene: TRBV9; j_gene: TRBJ1-4
CDR3aa: CASSKSFSYEQYF; CDR3nt: TGTGCCAGCAGTAAGAGTTTCTCCTACGAGCAGTACTTC; abundance: -; d_gene: -; v_gene: TRBV28; j_gene: TRBJ2-7
CDR3aa: CASSLGGARDTEAFF; CDR3nt: TGTGCCAGCAGCTTGGGCGGAGCTCGTGACACTGAAGCTTTCTTT; abundance: -; d_gene: -; v_gene: TRBV5-6; j_gene: TRBJ1-1
CDR3aa: CASSSREGQGYEQYF; CDR3nt: TGTGCCAGCAGCTCGCGGGAGGGCCAGGGTTACGAGCAGTACTTC; abundance: -; d_gene: TRBD2; v_gene: TRBV5-4; j_gene: TRBJ2-7
CDR3aa: CASSKGGGLNTEAFF; CDR3nt: TGTGCCAGCAGTAAAGGGGGGGGCCTGAACACTGAAGCTTTCTTT; abundance: -; d_gene: -; v_gene: TRBV7-9; j_gene: TRBJ1-1
CDR3aa: CAWSPQGNTEAFF; CDR3nt: TGTGCCTGGAGTCCACAGGGGAACACTGAAGCTTTCTTT; abundance: few; d_gene: -; v_gene: TRBV30; j_gene: TRBJ1-1
CDR3aa: CASSPPAGAAYEQYF; CDR3nt: TGTGCCAGCAGCCCCCCAGCGGGGGCTGCCTACGAGCAGTACTTC; abundance: few; d_gene: TRBD2; v_gene: TRBV7-2; j_gene: TRBJ2-7
CDR3aa: CASSFPGQGREETQYF; CDR3nt: TGTGCCAGCAGCTTCCCGGGACAAGGGAGAGAGGAGACCCAGTACTTC; abundance: -; d_gene: -; v_gene: TRBV7-9; j_gene: TRBJ2-5
CDR3aa: CASSQEGLADPYEQYF; CDR3nt: TGCGCCAGCAGCCAAGAGGGACTAGCGGACCCCTACGAGCAGTACTTC; abundance: -; d_gene: TRBD2; v_gene: TRBV4-1; j_gene: TRBJ2-7
CDR3aa: CASSLGQGLQQETQYF; CDR3nt: TGTGCCAGCAGCCTTGGACAGGGGCTTCAACAAGAGACCCAGTACTTC; abundance: once; d_gene: TRBD1; v_gene: TRBV5-4; j_gene: TRBJ2-5
CDR3aa: CASSLHGKDYEQYF; CDR3nt: TGTGCCAGCAGCTTACACGGGAAGGACTACGAGCAGTACTTC; abundance: -; d_gene: -; v_gene: TRBV7-2; j_gene: TRBJ2-7
CDR3aa: CASRTRQGNTGELFF; CDR3nt: TGTGCCAGCAGGACCAGACAGGGTAATACCGGGGAGCTGTTTTTT; abundance: -; d_gene: TRBD1; v_gene: TRBV6-1; j_gene: TRBJ2-2
CDR3aa: CASHDRVASLQETQYF; CDR3nt: TGTGCCAGCCACGACAGAGTCGCTAGTCTCCAAGAGACCCAGTACTTC; abundance: -; d_gene: -; v_gene: TRBV28; j_gene: TRBJ2-5